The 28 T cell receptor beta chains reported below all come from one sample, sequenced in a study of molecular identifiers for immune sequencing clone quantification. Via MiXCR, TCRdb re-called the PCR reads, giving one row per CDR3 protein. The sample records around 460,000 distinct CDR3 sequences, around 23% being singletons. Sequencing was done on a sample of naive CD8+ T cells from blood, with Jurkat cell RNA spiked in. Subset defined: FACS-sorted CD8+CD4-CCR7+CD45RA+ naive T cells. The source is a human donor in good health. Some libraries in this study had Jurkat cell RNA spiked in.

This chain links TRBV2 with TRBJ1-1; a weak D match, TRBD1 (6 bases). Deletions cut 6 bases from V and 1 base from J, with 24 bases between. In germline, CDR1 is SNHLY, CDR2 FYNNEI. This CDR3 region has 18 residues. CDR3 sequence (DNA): TGTGCCAGCAGATTCGTCCCGAGGGTCAGGGGCAAGAACACTGAAGCTTTCTTT. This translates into CASRFVPRVRGKNTEAFF.

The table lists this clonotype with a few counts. This CDR3 reads CASSARGRGVEEKLFF. CDR3 coding DNA: TGTGCCAGCAGCGCCCGAGGCAGGGGCGTGGAGGAAAAACTGTTTTTT. This sequence joins TRBV7-2 and TRBJ1-4; tentative D call: TRBD1 (6 bases). Per the germline V gene, CDR1 is SGHTA and CDR2 is FQGNSA. The CDR3 has 16 residues. V was trimmed by 5 bases and J by 8 bases, leaving 21 bases between them.

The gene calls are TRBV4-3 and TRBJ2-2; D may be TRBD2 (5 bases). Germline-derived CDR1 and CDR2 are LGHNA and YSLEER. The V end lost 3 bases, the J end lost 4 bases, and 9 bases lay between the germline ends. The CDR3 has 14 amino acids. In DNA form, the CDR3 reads TGCGCCAGCAGCCAGCTAAGCGGCACCGGGGAGCTGTTTTTT. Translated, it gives CASSQLSGTGELFF.

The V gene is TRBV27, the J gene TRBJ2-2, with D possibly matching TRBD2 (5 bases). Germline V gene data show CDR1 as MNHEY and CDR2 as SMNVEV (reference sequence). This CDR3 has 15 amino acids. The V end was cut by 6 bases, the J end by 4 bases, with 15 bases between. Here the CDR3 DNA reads TGTGCCAGCAGACTAGGTCCGGGGAGCACCGGGGAGCTGTTTTTT. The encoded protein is CASRLGPGSTGELFF.

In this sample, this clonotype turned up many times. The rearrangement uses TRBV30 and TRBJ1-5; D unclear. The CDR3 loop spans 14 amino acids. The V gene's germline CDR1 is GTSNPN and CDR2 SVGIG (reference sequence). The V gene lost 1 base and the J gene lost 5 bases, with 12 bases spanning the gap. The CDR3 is CAWSDLRDDQPQHF. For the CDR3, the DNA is TGTGCCTGGAGTGATCTAAGGGATGATCAGCCCCAGCATTTT. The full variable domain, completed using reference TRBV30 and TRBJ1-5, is SQTIHQWPATLVQPVGSPLSLECTVEGTSNPNLYWYRQAAGRGLQLLFYSVGIGQISSEVPQNLSASRPQDRQFILSSKKLLLSDSGFYLCAWSDLRDDQPQHFGDGTRLSIL.

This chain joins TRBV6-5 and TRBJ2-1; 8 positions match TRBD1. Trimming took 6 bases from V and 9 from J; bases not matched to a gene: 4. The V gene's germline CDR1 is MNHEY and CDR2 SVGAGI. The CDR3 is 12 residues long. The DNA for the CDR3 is TGTGCCAGCAGCCGGACAGGGTTTGAGCAGTTCTTC. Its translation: CASSRTGFEQFF.

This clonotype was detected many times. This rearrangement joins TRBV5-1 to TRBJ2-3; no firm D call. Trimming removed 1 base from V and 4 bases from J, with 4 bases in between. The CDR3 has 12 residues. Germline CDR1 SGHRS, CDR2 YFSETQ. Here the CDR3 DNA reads TGCGCCAGCAGCTTGATCGCAGATACGCAGTATTTT. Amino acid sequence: CASSLIADTQYF.

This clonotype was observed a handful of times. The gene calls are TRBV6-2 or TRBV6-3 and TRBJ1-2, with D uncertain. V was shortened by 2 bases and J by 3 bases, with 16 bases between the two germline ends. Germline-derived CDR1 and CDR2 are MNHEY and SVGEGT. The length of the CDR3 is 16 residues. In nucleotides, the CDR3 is TGTGCCAGCAGTTACGACGAGACCGGGGTATACTATGGCTACACCTTC. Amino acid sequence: CASSYDETGVYYGYTF.

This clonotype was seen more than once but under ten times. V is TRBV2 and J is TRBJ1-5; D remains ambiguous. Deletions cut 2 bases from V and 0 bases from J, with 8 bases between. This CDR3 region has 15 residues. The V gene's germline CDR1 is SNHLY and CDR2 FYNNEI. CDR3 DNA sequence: TGTGCCAGCAGTGAAACTTTTTATAGCAATCAGCCCCAGCATTTT. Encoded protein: CASSETFYSNQPQHF. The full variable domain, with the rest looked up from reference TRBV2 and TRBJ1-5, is EPEVTQTPSHQVTQMGQEVILRCVPISNHLYFYWYRQILGQKVEFLVSFYNNEISEKSEIFDDQFSVERPDGSNFTLKIRSTKLEDSAMYFCASSETFYSNQPQHFGDGTRLSIL.

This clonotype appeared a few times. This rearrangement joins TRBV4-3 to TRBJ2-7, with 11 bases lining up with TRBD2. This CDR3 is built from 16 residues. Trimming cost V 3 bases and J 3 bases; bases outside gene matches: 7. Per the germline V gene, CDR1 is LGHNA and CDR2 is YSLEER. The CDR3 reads CASSQGLAGGDYEQYF. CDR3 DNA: TGCGCCAGCAGCCAGGGGCTAGCGGGAGGCGACTACGAGCAGTACTTC.

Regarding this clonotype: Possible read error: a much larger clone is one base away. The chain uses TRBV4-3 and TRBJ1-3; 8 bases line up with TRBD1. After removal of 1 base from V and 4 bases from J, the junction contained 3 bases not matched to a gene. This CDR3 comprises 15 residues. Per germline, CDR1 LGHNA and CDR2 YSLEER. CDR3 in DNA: TGCGCCAGCAGCCAAGGCAGGGGGCGAGGAAACACCATATATTTT. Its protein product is CASSQGRGRGNTIYF.

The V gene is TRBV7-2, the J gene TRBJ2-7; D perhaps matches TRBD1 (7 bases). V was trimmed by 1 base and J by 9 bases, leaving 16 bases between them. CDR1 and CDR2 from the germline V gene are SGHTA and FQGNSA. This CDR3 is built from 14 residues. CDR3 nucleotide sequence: TGTGCCAGCAGCTTAGGCGCGGGACAGAGCTGGCAGTACTTC. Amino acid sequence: CASSLGAGQSWQYF. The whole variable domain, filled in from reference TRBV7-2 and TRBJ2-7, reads GAGVSQSPSNKVTEKGKDVELRCDPISGHTALYWYRQSLGQGLEFLIYFQGNSAPDKSGLPSDRFSAERTGGSVSTLTIQRTQQEDSAVYLCASSLGAGQSWQYFGPGTRLTVT.

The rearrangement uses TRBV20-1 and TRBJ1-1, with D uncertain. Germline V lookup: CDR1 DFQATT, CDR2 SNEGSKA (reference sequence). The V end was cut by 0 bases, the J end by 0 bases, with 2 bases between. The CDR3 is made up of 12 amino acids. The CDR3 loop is CSARDVNTEAFF. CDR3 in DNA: TGCAGTGCTAGAGATGTGAACACTGAAGCTTTCTTT.

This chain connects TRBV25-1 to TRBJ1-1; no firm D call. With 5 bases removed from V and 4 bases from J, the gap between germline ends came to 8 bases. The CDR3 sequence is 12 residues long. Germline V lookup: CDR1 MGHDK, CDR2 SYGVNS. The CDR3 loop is CASSPSFTEAFF. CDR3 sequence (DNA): TGTGCCAGCAGTCCGTCGTTCACTGAAGCTTTCTTT.

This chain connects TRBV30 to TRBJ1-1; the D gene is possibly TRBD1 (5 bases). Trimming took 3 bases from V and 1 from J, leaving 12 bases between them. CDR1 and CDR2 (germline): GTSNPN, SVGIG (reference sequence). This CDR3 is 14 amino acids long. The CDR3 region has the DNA TGTGCCTGGAGCCAGGGACTGAGGAACACTGAAGCTTTCTTT. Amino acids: CAWSQGLRNTEAFF.

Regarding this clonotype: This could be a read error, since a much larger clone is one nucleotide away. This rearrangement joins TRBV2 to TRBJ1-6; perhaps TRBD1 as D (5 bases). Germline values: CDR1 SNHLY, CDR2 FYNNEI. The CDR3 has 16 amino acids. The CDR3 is CTSSEAISGTNSPLHF. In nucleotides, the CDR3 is TGTACCAGCAGTGAAGCGATCTCAGGGACCAATTCACCCCTCCACTTT.

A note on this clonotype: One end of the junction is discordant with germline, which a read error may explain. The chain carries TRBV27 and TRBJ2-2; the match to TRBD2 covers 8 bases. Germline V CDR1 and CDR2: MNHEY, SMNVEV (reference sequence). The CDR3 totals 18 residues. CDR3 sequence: CASSLSVAGMIGTGELFF. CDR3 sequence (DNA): TGTGCCAGCAGCTTATCGGTAGCGGGGATGATCGGCACCGGGGAGCTGTTTTTT.

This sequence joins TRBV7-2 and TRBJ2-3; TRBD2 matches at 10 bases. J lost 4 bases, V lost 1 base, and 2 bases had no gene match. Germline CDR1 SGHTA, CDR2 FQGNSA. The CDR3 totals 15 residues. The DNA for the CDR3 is TGTGCCAGCAGCTTAGGAGCGGGAGGGCCAGATACGCAGTATTTT. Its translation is CASSLGAGGPDTQYF.

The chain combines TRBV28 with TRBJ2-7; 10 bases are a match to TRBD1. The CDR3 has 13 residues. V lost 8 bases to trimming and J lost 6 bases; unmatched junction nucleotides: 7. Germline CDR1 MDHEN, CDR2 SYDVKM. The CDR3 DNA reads TGTGCCAGCCGGACAGGGGGTCTATTCGAGCAGTACTTC. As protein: CASRTGGLFEQYF.

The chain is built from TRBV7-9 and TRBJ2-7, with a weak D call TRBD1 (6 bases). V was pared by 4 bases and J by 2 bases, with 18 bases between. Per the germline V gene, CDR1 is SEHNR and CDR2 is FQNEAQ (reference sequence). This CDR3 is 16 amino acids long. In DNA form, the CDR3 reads TGTGCCAGCAGCTCACTTTACCGGGACAACGCCTACGAGCAGTACTTC. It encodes CASSSLYRDNAYEQYF.

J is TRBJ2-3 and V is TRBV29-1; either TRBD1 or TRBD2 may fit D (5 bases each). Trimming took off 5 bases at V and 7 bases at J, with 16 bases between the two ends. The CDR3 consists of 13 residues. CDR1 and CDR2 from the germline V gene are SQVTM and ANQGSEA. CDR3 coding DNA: TGCAGCGTTCACGAGGGGATAGGAAATACGCAGTATTTT. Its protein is CSVHEGIGNTQYF.

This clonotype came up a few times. CDR3 protein: CAWSDNPSWQPQHF. CDR3 sequence (DNA): TGTGCCTGGAGTGATAATCCCAGTTGGCAGCCCCAGCATTTT. J is TRBJ1-5 and V is TRBV30; D not certain. The CDR3 extends over 14 amino acids. CDR1 and CDR2 from the germline V gene are GTSNPN and SVGIG (reference sequence). Trimming stripped 1 base from V and 7 bases from J, with 14 bases between.

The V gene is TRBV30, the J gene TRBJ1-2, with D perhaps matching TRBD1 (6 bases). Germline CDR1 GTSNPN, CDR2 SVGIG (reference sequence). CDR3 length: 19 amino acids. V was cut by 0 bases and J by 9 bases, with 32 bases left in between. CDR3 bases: TGTGCCTGGAGTGTACGGGGGCTGCGCGAGAACAGAAAAAACTGTAGCTACACCTTC. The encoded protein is CAWSVRGLRENRKNCSYTF.

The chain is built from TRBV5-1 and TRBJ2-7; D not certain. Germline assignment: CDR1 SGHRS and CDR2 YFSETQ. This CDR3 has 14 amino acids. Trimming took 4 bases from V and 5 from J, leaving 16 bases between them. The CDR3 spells CASSGTAWGNEQYF. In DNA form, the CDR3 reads TGCGCCAGCAGCGGAACGGCGTGGGGAAACGAGCAGTACTTC.

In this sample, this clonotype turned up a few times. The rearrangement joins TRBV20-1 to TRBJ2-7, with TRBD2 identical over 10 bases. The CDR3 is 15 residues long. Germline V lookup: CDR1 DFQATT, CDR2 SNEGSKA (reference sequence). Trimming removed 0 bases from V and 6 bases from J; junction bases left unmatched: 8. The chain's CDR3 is CSARDWPSGRSEQYF. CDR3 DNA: TGCAGTGCTAGAGATTGGCCTAGCGGGAGAAGCGAGCAGTACTTC.

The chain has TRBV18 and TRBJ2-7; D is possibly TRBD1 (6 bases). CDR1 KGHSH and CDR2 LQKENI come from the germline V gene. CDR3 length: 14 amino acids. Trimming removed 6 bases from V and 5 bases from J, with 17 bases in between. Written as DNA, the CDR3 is TGTGCCAGCTCTAACCCTATACAGGGTGACGAGCAGTACTTC. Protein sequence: CASSNPIQGDEQYF.

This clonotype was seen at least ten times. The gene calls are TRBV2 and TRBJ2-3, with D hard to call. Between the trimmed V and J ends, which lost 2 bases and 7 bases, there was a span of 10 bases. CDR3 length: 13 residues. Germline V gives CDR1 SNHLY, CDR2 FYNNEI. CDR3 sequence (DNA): TGTGCCAGCAGTGAATCTCAACAATATACGCAGTATTTT. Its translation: CASSESQQYTQYF.

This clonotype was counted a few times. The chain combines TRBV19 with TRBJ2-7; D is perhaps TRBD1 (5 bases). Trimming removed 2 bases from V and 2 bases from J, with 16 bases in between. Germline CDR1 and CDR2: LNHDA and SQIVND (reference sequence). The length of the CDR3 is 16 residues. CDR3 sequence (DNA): TGTGCCAGTAGTATATTCTCCTCCAGGGCACCCTACGAGCAGTACTTC. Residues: CASSIFSSRAPYEQYF.